This is a list of T cell receptor beta chains from one sample in a study of T cells after yellow fever vaccination. Each CDR3 protein is one row after TCRdb ran MiXCR on the 5' RACE reads. This repertoire shows roughly 120,000 distinct CDR3 sequences, 6.5% to 8% found once; its top ten account for roughly 2.6%. Specimen: CD4+ T cells sorted from PBMCs, collected 10 to 11 days after the first yellow fever vaccination. All receptors come from a man between 18 and 29 years old who received the YFV17D yellow fever vaccine. The CDR3 runs from the conserved cysteine through the conserved F or W. Each record gives: D gene, clone size, J gene, V gene, CDR3 DNA, CDR3 protein. D genes are given only for firm matches. Rows may omit the clone size; those that give it use once, few, many or a size class.

D gene: -; clone size: many; J gene: TRBJ2-3; V gene: TRBV18; CDR3 DNA: TGTGCCAGCTCACCACCTACGATCGTCAGCACAGATACGCAGTATTTT; CDR3 protein: CASSPPTIVSTDTQYF
D gene: -; clone size: many; J gene: TRBJ2-3; V gene: TRBV15; CDR3 DNA: TGTGCCACCAGCAGAGGTGGAACTGCTGGGGGTTCGACAGATACGCAGTATTTT; CDR3 protein: CATSRGGTAGGSTDTQYF
D gene: TRBD1; clone size: many; J gene: TRBJ1-1; V gene: TRBV18; CDR3 DNA: TGTGCCAGCTCACCACTCCGGGACAGGGTTAACACTGAAGCTTTCTTT; CDR3 protein: CASSPLRDRVNTEAFF
D gene: -; clone size: many; J gene: TRBJ1-6; V gene: TRBV25-1; CDR3 DNA: TGTGCCAGCAGTGGTTTCACGAGACAGCATAATTCACCCCTCCACTTT; CDR3 protein: CASSGFTRQHNSPLHF
D gene: -; clone size: many; J gene: TRBJ2-3; V gene: TRBV27; CDR3 DNA: TGTGCCAGCAGTTTGGGGGGGCCAATTACAGATACGCAGTATTTT; CDR3 protein: CASSLGGPITDTQYF
D gene: -; clone size: many; J gene: TRBJ2-7; V gene: TRBV7-6; CDR3 DNA: TGTGCCAGCAGCTCGGCCCCCTTTGGGGAGCAGTACTTC; CDR3 protein: CASSSAPFGEQYF
D gene: -; clone size: few; J gene: TRBJ1-6; V gene: TRBV7-3; CDR3 DNA: TGTGCCAGCAGCTCACAGGGCCATAATTCACCCCTCCACTTT; CDR3 protein: CASSSQGHNSPLHF
D gene: -; clone size: many; J gene: TRBJ2-3; V gene: TRBV4-3; CDR3 DNA: TGCGCCAGCAGCCAAGATGCGAGGGGGGCCGGATTTGATACGCAGTATTTT; CDR3 protein: CASSQDARGAGFDTQYF
D gene: -; clone size: few; J gene: TRBJ2-5; V gene: TRBV7-2; CDR3 DNA: TGTGCCAGCATGCCGGTAGGGTGGGAGACCCAGTACTTC; CDR3 protein: CASMPVGWETQYF
D gene: -; clone size: many; J gene: TRBJ2-1; V gene: TRBV5-4; CDR3 DNA: TGTGCCAGCAGCTCAATCTACCCCCCTTTAACTAGGGGGAAGATTAATGAGCAGTTCTTC; CDR3 protein: CASSSIYPPLTRGKINEQFF
D gene: TRBD2; clone size: many; J gene: TRBJ2-5; V gene: TRBV18; CDR3 DNA: TGTGCCAGCTCACAGAATAGCGGGCAAGAGACCCAGTACTTC; CDR3 protein: CASSQNSGQETQYF
D gene: TRBD1; clone size: many; J gene: TRBJ2-2; V gene: TRBV5-1; CDR3 DNA: TGCGCCAGCAGCTTCAGAGGACAGGGCAACACCGGGGAGCTGTTTTTT; CDR3 protein: CASSFRGQGNTGELFF
D gene: TRBD1; clone size: many; J gene: TRBJ1-5; V gene: TRBV19; CDR3 DNA: TGTGCCAGCTCGGACAGGGTAAATCAGCCCCAGCATTTT; CDR3 protein: CASSDRVNQPQHF
D gene: -; clone size: many; J gene: TRBJ1-1; V gene: TRBV12-3/TRBV12-4; CDR3 DNA: TGTGCCAGCTTTCCAGGGGCCGCGAACACTGAAGCTTTCTTT; CDR3 protein: CASFPGAANTEAFF
D gene: -; clone size: -; J gene: TRBJ2-3; V gene: TRBV7-9; CDR3 DNA: TGTGCCAGCAGCTGGGCCTCAGGGGTTGGGGATACGCAGTATTTT; CDR3 protein: CASSWASGVGDTQYF
D gene: -; clone size: many; J gene: TRBJ1-5; V gene: TRBV4-1; CDR3 DNA: TGCGCCAGCAGCCAAGATGCCAGGTTAGTGGAAAAGCCCCAGCATTTT; CDR3 protein: CASSQDARLVEKPQHF
D gene: TRBD2; clone size: many; J gene: TRBJ2-1; V gene: TRBV5-1; CDR3 DNA: TGCGCCAGCAGCTTACTAGCGGTTACGGCGTTATACAATGAGCAGTTCTTC; CDR3 protein: CASSLLAVTALYNEQFF
D gene: TRBD1; clone size: many; J gene: TRBJ1-6; V gene: TRBV28; CDR3 DNA: TGTGCCAGCAGTGGGACAGGGATTTCACCCCTCCACTTT; CDR3 protein: CASSGTGISPLHF
D gene: -; clone size: many; J gene: TRBJ1-3; V gene: TRBV7-2; CDR3 DNA: TGTGCCAGCAGCCCAGCAAGAGAGTCGTTCCATTTT; CDR3 protein: CASSPARESFHF
D gene: -; clone size: many; J gene: TRBJ2-4; V gene: TRBV4-1; CDR3 DNA: TGCGCCAGCAGCCAAGAGTATGACTTTGAGCCCGAGGCCAAAAACATTCAGTACTTC; CDR3 protein: CASSQEYDFEPEAKNIQYF
D gene: -; clone size: many; J gene: TRBJ2-1; V gene: TRBV14; CDR3 DNA: TGTGCCAGCACAAAAGGGGGGTGGCCCTACAATGAGCAGTTCTTC; CDR3 protein: CASTKGGWPYNEQFF
D gene: TRBD1; clone size: many; J gene: TRBJ2-7; V gene: TRBV20-1; CDR3 DNA: TGCAGTGCTAGAAATCCGACAGGGGGAAACTACGAGCAGTACTTC; CDR3 protein: CSARNPTGGNYEQYF
D gene: -; clone size: many; J gene: TRBJ1-1; V gene: TRBV5-4; CDR3 DNA: TGTGCCAGCAGCTTGGGGGGGCCCACTGAAGCTTTCTTT; CDR3 protein: CASSLGGPTEAFF
D gene: TRBD2; clone size: few; J gene: TRBJ2-2; V gene: TRBV5-5; CDR3 DNA: TGTGCCAGCAGCTTGGTGCCGGGGGGGAACACCGGGGAGCTGTTTTTT; CDR3 protein: CASSLVPGGNTGELFF
D gene: TRBD2; clone size: many; J gene: TRBJ2-1; V gene: TRBV20-1; CDR3 DNA: TGCAGTGCCCCACTAGCGGGGGGGCGCGACAATGAGCAGTTCTTC; CDR3 protein: CSAPLAGGRDNEQFF
D gene: TRBD2; clone size: many; J gene: TRBJ2-1; V gene: TRBV5-4; CDR3 DNA: TGTGCCAGCAGCTTGACTAGCGGACCTTACAATGAGCAGTTCTTC; CDR3 protein: CASSLTSGPYNEQFF
D gene: -; clone size: many; J gene: TRBJ1-2; V gene: TRBV4-2; CDR3 DNA: TGTGCCAGCAGCCAAGATCGTACGGGTTATTTTGGCTACACCTTC; CDR3 protein: CASSQDRTGYFGYTF
D gene: TRBD2; clone size: many; J gene: TRBJ2-5; V gene: TRBV6-2/TRBV6-3; CDR3 DNA: TGTGCCAGCAGACCCGGGACTAGAGAGACCCAGTACTTC; CDR3 protein: CASRPGTRETQYF
D gene: TRBD2; clone size: -; J gene: TRBJ2-2; V gene: TRBV4-1; CDR3 DNA: TGCGCCAGCAGCGCGACTAGCAGCTCCGGGGAGCTGTTTTTT; CDR3 protein: CASSATSSSGELFF
D gene: TRBD2; clone size: many; J gene: TRBJ2-3; V gene: TRBV11-2; CDR3 DNA: TGTGCCAGCAGTTCCGGGGAGGGTAATACGCAGTATTTT; CDR3 protein: CASSSGEGNTQYF
D gene: -; clone size: many; J gene: TRBJ2-1; V gene: TRBV7-2; CDR3 DNA: TGTGCCAGCAGCTTTGGGACATTTTACAATGAGCAGTTCTTC; CDR3 protein: CASSFGTFYNEQFF
D gene: TRBD1; clone size: many; J gene: TRBJ2-5; V gene: TRBV5-1; CDR3 DNA: TGCGCCAGCAGCCCCGGGACAGGGAGAGAGACCCAGTACTTC; CDR3 protein: CASSPGTGRETQYF
D gene: TRBD2; clone size: -; J gene: TRBJ2-1; V gene: TRBV11-3; CDR3 DNA: TGTGCCAGCAGCCCTGCCGCTAGCGGGGGTTACAATGAGCAGTTCTTC; CDR3 protein: CASSPAASGGYNEQFF
D gene: -; clone size: many; J gene: TRBJ1-3; V gene: TRBV5-1; CDR3 DNA: TGCGCCAGCAGCCAGGACGCCTCTGGAAACACCATATATTTT; CDR3 protein: CASSQDASGNTIYF
D gene: TRBD2; clone size: many; J gene: TRBJ2-3; V gene: TRBV6-5; CDR3 DNA: TGTGCCAGCAGTTCCCGACTAGCCGCAGATACGCAGTATTTT; CDR3 protein: CASSSRLAADTQYF
D gene: TRBD1; clone size: -; J gene: TRBJ2-4; V gene: TRBV5-1; CDR3 DNA: TGCGCCAGCAGCTTGGCCGGGACAGGCCTAAACATTCAGTACTTC; CDR3 protein: CASSLAGTGLNIQYF
D gene: TRBD1; clone size: -; J gene: TRBJ2-5; V gene: TRBV5-7; CDR3 DNA: TGTGCCAGCGGGCCCGGGACAGGATTCCAAGAGACCCAGTACTTC; CDR3 protein: CASGPGTGFQETQYF
D gene: -; clone size: medium-sized; J gene: TRBJ1-6; V gene: TRBV12-3/TRBV12-4; CDR3 DNA: TGTGCCAGCAGTACAGGTTCTATAATTCACCCCCTCCACTTT; CDR3 protein: CASSTGSIIHPLHF
D gene: -; clone size: many; J gene: TRBJ2-2; V gene: TRBV2; CDR3 DNA: TGTGCCAGCAGACCGGGACGGAACACCGGGGAGCTGTTTTTT; CDR3 protein: CASRPGRNTGELFF
D gene: TRBD2; clone size: many; J gene: TRBJ2-2; V gene: TRBV6-2/TRBV6-3; CDR3 DNA: TGTGCCAGTGCAGTCGGGGGGACGAACACCGGGGAGCTGTTTTTT; CDR3 protein: CASAVGGTNTGELFF
D gene: -; clone size: many; J gene: TRBJ1-1; V gene: TRBV28; CDR3 DNA: TGTGCCAGCAGCCCTGCCCCAGGGATTACAGCTTTCTTT; CDR3 protein: CASSPAPGITAFF
D gene: TRBD2; clone size: many; J gene: TRBJ2-4; V gene: TRBV7-8; CDR3 DNA: TGTGCCAGCACTAGCGGGGGGGCTAGAAACATTCAGTACTTC; CDR3 protein: CASTSGGARNIQYF
D gene: -; clone size: many; J gene: TRBJ2-3; V gene: TRBV18; CDR3 DNA: TGTGCCAGCTCCCGAACAGAACTACCAGATACGCAGTATTTT; CDR3 protein: CASSRTELPDTQYF
D gene: -; clone size: many; J gene: TRBJ2-2; V gene: TRBV7-2; CDR3 DNA: TGTGCCAGCAGGCCCCCCTCCAGCGTCGGTATCGGGGAGCTGTTTTTT; CDR3 protein: CASRPPSSVGIGELFF
D gene: -; clone size: many; J gene: TRBJ2-5; V gene: TRBV7-9; CDR3 DNA: TGTGCCAGCAGCTTACAGGGAACAGAGACCCAGTACTTC; CDR3 protein: CASSLQGTETQYF
D gene: -; clone size: many; J gene: TRBJ1-5; V gene: TRBV6-5; CDR3 DNA: TGTGCCAGCAGCCTCCCCCGGGACTTAAGTAGCAATCAGCCCCAGCATTTT; CDR3 protein: CASSLPRDLSSNQPQHF
D gene: -; clone size: many; J gene: TRBJ2-2; V gene: TRBV7-3; CDR3 DNA: TGTGCCAGCAGCTTAGGGGGGTCAAACACCGGGGAGCTGTTTTTT; CDR3 protein: CASSLGGSNTGELFF
D gene: -; clone size: -; J gene: TRBJ1-6; V gene: TRBV6-5; CDR3 DNA: TGTGCCAGCAGTTACTCAGCGGTGGACTCCTATAATTCACCCCTCCACTTT; CDR3 protein: CASSYSAVDSYNSPLHF
D gene: -; clone size: few; J gene: TRBJ1-1; V gene: TRBV11-2; CDR3 DNA: TGTGCCAGCAGATATCTCACAGGGCGCACTGAAGCTTTCTTT; CDR3 protein: CASRYLTGRTEAFF
D gene: -; clone size: many; J gene: TRBJ2-5; V gene: TRBV7-2; CDR3 DNA: TGTGCCAGCAGCTTAATCCGAGAGACCCAGTACTTC; CDR3 protein: CASSLIRETQYF
D gene: -; clone size: many; J gene: TRBJ1-3; V gene: TRBV7-2; CDR3 DNA: TGTGCCAGCAGCTTACAGGCCCTTGAGGGAAACACCATATATTTT; CDR3 protein: CASSLQALEGNTIYF
D gene: TRBD1; clone size: many; J gene: TRBJ1-1; V gene: TRBV7-3; CDR3 DNA: TGTGCCAGCAGCTTAGACAGGGGGAACACTGAAGCTTTCTTT; CDR3 protein: CASSLDRGNTEAFF
D gene: -; clone size: many; J gene: TRBJ2-3; V gene: TRBV12-3/TRBV12-4; CDR3 DNA: TGTGCCAGCAGTTCGGGTACGCAGTATTTT; CDR3 protein: CASSSGTQYF
D gene: TRBD2; clone size: many; J gene: TRBJ2-2; V gene: TRBV20-1; CDR3 DNA: TGCAGTACTAGGACTAGCGCCGCGAACACCGGGGAGCTGTTTTTT; CDR3 protein: CSTRTSAANTGELFF
D gene: -; clone size: many; J gene: TRBJ2-3; V gene: TRBV5-1; CDR3 DNA: TGCGCCAGCAGCATAATTGGGCCCAGCACAGATACGCAGTATTTT; CDR3 protein: CASSIIGPSTDTQYF
D gene: TRBD2; clone size: few; J gene: TRBJ2-3; V gene: TRBV27; CDR3 DNA: TGTGCCAGCAGTTTATTCCCCCCACCGGGAGGGACCAGCACAGATACGCAGTATTTT; CDR3 protein: CASSLFPPPGGTSTDTQYF